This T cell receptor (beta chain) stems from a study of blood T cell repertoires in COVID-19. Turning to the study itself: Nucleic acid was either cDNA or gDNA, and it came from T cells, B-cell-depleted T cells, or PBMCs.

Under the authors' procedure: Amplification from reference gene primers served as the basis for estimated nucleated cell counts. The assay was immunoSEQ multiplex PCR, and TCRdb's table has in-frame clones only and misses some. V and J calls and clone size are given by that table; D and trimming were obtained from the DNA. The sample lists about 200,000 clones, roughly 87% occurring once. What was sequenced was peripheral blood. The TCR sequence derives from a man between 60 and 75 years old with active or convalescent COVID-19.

CDR3 nucleotides: TGTGCCAGCAGCTCGAGGGATACGCAGTATTTT. This gives the protein CASSSRDTQYF. The gene calls are TRBV5-4 and TRBJ2-3; D is ambiguous. V lost 3 bases and J lost 6, with 5 bases in between. The CDR3 has 11 residues. The germline CDR1 and CDR2 sequences are SGHNT and YYREEE (reference sequence).